The T cell receptor beta chain described here comes from a study of beta chain features in type 1 diabetes. This clone was detected only a few times. Its antigen is undetermined. General study results and limits: Sampled from patients, naive, central memory and Treg TCRB repertoires appeared more similar than those sampled from healthy donors. Shorter TCRB CDR3s, moderately but significantly so, were found in Type 1 diabetes patients in all four CD4+ subsets.

Isolated RNA was reverse transcribed in full, so expressed TCRB transcripts were sequenced. The repertoire was sequenced with immunoSEQ multiplex PCR; TCRdb's copy has only in-frame clones and lacks some. The sample has 400,000 or so clones; 9.6% are singletons. Purity (above 95%) was reached by all sorted populations. V was trimmed by 5 bases and J by 3 bases, leaving 21 bases between them. There are 17 residues in the CDR3. CDR1 and CDR2 from the germline V gene are MDHEN and SYDVKM. The chain combines TRBV28 with TRBJ2-3; tentative D call: TRBD2 (5 bases). The sequencing input was central memory CD4+ T cells from blood. This TCR came from a man between 25 and 39 years old with type 1 diabetes. CDR3 sequence: CASSRSGRFSGTDTQYF. As DNA, the CDR3 is TGTGCCAGCAGTCGGTCGGGAAGATTCTCGGGGACAGATACGCAGTATTTT.